This TCR beta chain was captured by sequencing in a study of immune cell composition in non-small cell lung cancer (dated by TCRdb to 2015 to 2018). Notes on the research overall: Histologic subtype, mainly lung adenocarcinoma or squamous cell carcinoma, was assigned on the basis of H&E together with p63, CK5, Napsin A and TTF-1 immunohistochemistry. Using Adaptive Biotechnologies, the researchers ran TCR-beta sequencing on some 36 paired NSCLC tumour and non-adjacent lung specimens, along with some 24 tumour-only specimens. In supplementary cohort #1, which comprised 10 lung adenocarcinoma cases, paired tumour/lung TCR-beta sequencing was performed and TIL populations were generated so that tumour reactivity could be assessed. The subtype comparisons left out a handful of tumour specimens with TCR-beta data because those specimens were rare histological subtypes. Overall results and qualifications from the work: In some ten adenocarcinoma cases, a strong correlation was found between maximal tumour-associated clone frequency and TIL tumour reactivity, whereas no such correlation was found between overall clonality and TIL tumour reactivity. Tumour-associated clones >0.5% occurred in nearly half of NSCLC cases: over 30% of adenocarcinomas versus around 79% of squamous carcinomas. No significant correlation was found between tumour TCR-beta clonality and smoking pack-years. Only around ten cases were included in the reactivity cohort, and sequence sharing between tumour-reactive clones and the dominant in vivo tumour-associated clones was not shown.

A two-step multiplex PCR was used to amplify TCR-beta CDR3 regions from genomic DNA, and Illumina-compatible adaptors were added in the second step. As a commercial immunoSEQ service, TCR-beta immunosequencing was carried out on an Illumina platform. The study's own analysis went as follows. Repertoires were summarised by productive clonality and by Top 10 Clones, defined as the percentage of T-cell templates derived from the ten most frequent sequences. Productive clonality had a range of 0 to 1, where 1 means a monoclonal population. Tumour-associated clones were defined as sequences comprising at least 0.1% of tumour T-cell templates but absent from matched non-adjacent lung, identified via log10 scatter plots. Student's t-tests were used for two-group comparisons, ANOVA was used for stages, and linear regression was used for relationships, with analyses conducted in GraphPad Prism7 and R. TCRdb took this table from immuneACCESS and kept in-frame rearrangements with V and J called. Such tables lack part of the clones; where checked against another copy, unresolved V genes explain under half of the gap, and the rest is unexplained. The DNA was the basis for D and trimming; V, J and clone size are from that table. This sample comprises 3,000 or so clones, about two thirds of them detected only once. In total, the top ten clones hold 20% of the sample.

As to this clone: It lacks a known antigen. Base qualities are not at hand, and no much larger clone is one base apart.

Normal lung samples were non-adjacent lung tissue taken as far from the tumour as possible, at least 3 cm away, from the same patient. From frozen aliquots of unsorted single-cell suspensions, genomic DNA was isolated using the QIAamp DNA kit. Tissues arrived within 2 hours of resection and were immediately processed into single-cell suspensions. Tissue was broken up mechanically, digested enzymatically with DNase I, collagenase I and hyaluronidase for approximately 30 minutes at 37 degrees C, and then filtered and RBC-lysed. From cysteine to phenylalanine, the CDR3 is 16 amino acids long. The sequence is cut down to CDR3 DNA, 48 bases in frame from base 1. The junction carries 18 bases between V and J, which are trimmed by 6 bases and 2 bases respectively. The germline V gene gives CDR1 as SGHTA and CDR2 as FQGNSA.

The chain is assembled from TRBV7-2 and TRBJ2-3, with a tentative D gene TRBD2 over 7 matching bases. Sequenced: non-adjacent lung tissue. The sequence came from a human donor with non-small cell lung cancer. The DNA sequence is as follows: TGTGCCAGCAGGACGGATTGGGGGGGCGTCACAGATACGCAGTATTTT. It specifies CASRTDWGGVTDTQYF.